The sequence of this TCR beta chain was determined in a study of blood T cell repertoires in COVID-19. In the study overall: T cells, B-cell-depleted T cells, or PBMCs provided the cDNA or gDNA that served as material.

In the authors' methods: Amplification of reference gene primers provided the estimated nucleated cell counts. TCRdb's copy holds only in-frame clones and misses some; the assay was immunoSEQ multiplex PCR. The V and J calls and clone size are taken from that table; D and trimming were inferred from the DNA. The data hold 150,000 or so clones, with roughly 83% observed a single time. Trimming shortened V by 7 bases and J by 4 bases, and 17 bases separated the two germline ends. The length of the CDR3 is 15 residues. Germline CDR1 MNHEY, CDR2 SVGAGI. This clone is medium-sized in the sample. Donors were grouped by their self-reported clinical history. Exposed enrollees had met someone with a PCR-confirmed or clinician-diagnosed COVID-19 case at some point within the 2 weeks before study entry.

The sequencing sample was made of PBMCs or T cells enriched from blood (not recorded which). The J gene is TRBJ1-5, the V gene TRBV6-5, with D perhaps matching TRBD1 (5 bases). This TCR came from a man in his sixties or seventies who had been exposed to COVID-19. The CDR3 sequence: CASTPGYSENQPQHF. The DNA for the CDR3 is TGTGCCAGCACTCCAGGGTACTCAGAGAATCAGCCCCAGCATTTT.